The 10 T cell receptor beta chains in this list originate from one sample, sequenced in a study of blood T cell repertoires in COVID-19. Sequencing used immunoSEQ multiplex PCR; TCRdb keeps in-frame clones, though not all of them. The table shows about 150,000 clones, with roughly four fifths occurring only once. Sequencing used peripheral blood. Every receptor here comes from a human donor with acute or convalescent COVID-19. The donor label of this sample is uncertain.

This clone was detected once. The V gene is TRBV19, the J gene TRBJ2-7, with 10 bases lining up with TRBD1. The germline gives CDR1 LNHDA, CDR2 SQIVND (reference sequence). Trimming took 10 bases from V and 3 from J; bases not matched to a gene: 12. The CDR3 is 15 amino acids. CDR3 DNA: TGTGCCACTGCGCTTCGGGGACAGGGGTACTACGAGCAGTACTTC. Residues: CATALRGQGYYEQYF. Drawing the rest from reference TRBV19 and TRBJ2-7, the complete variable domain is DGGITQSPKYLFRKEGQNVTLSCEQNLNHDAMYWYRQDPGQGLRLIYYSQIVNDFQKGDIAEGYSVSREKKESFPLTVTSAQKNPTAFYLCATALRGQGYYEQYFGPGTRLTVT.

V gene TRBV5-1 combines with J gene TRBJ1-5; D unclear. Trimming removed 2 bases at V and 1 base at J, with 13 bases between. CDR3 length: 16 residues. Germline-derived CDR1 and CDR2 are SGHRS and YFSETQ. The CDR3 bases are TGCGCCAGCAGCTTCGGAGGGCCAGAAAGCAATCAGCCCCAGCATTTT. Encoded protein: CASSFGGPESNQPQHF.

The V call is TRBV2, the J call TRBJ1-2, with 8 bases aligning to TRBD1. Germline-derived CDR1 and CDR2 are SNHLY and FYNNEI. V lost 2 bases and J lost 4; bases outside the gene matches: 6. This CDR3 has 15 residues. Here the CDR3 DNA reads TGTGCCAGCAGTGAAAACCCAGGGGGCGTCTATGGCTACACCTTC. Translating it yields CASSENPGGVYGYTF.

The chain is built from TRBV11-2 and TRBJ1-2; the match to TRBD1 covers 8 bases. Germline lookup yields CDR1 SGHAT and CDR2 FQNNGV. This CDR3 has 13 residues. V gave up 3 bases and J gave up 7 bases; unmatched junction bases: 4. For the CDR3, the DNA is TGTGCCAGCAGCTTCACAGGGGGTGGTGGCTACACCTTC. Protein product: CASSFTGGGGYTF.

The V call is TRBV6-2 or TRBV6-3, the J call TRBJ2-7; perhaps TRBD2 as D (6 bases). The germline V gene has CDR1 MNHEY and CDR2 SVGEGT. V was trimmed by 2 bases and J by 2 bases, leaving 10 bases between them. CDR3 length: 14 residues. The CDR3 loop reads CASSYGGTAYEQYF. CDR3 DNA: TGTGCCAGCAGTTACGGCGGGACGGCCTACGAGCAGTACTTC.

The V and J genes are TRBV6-5 and TRBJ2-7; TRBD1 is a possible D gene (6 bases). The germline V gene encodes CDR1 MNHEY and CDR2 SVGAGI. The CDR3 runs 13 residues. The V and J ends lost 4 bases and 9 bases respectively, with 16 bases between them. The CDR3 bases are TGTGCCAGCAGTTCAACCCCACAGGGTCGGCAGTACTTC. This encodes CASSSTPQGRQYF.

The genes are TRBV7-6 and TRBJ2-2; TRBD1 aligns across 8 bases. From germline, CDR1 is SGHVS and CDR2 FNYEAQ. After removal of 1 base from V and 4 bases from J, the junction contained 8 bases not matched to a gene. CDR3 size: 17 residues. CDR3 region: CASSLERQGAFTGELFF. For the CDR3, the DNA is TGTGCCAGCAGCTTAGAGAGGCAGGGGGCTTTCACCGGGGAGCTGTTTTTT.

The genes are TRBV5-1 and TRBJ1-3; 9 bases align to TRBD1. The CDR3 loop spans 14 amino acids. The germline V gene has CDR1 SGHRS and CDR2 YFSETQ. With 5 bases clipped from V and 3 bases from J, the junction kept 3 bases outside the gene matches. CDR3 protein: CASSTGGNGNTIYF. As DNA, the CDR3 is TGCGCCAGCAGTACAGGGGGCAATGGAAACACCATATATTTT.

The CDR3 DNA follows: TGTGCCAGCAGCCTCACTCGAGGGGGTGGGGGTGGCTACACCTTC. This codes for CASSLTRGGGGGYTF. The chain uses TRBV3-1 (or the pseudogene TRBV3-2) and TRBJ1-2; tentatively, D is TRBD1 (6 bases). CDR1 and CDR2 from the germline V gene are LGHDT and YNNKEL (reference sequence). V was trimmed by 4 bases and J by 7 bases, leaving 19 bases between them. This CDR3 contains 15 residues.

The chain couples TRBV30 to TRBJ2-5, with D possibly matching TRBD2 (6 bases). CDR3 length: 13 amino acids. The V end lost 6 bases, the J end lost 3 bases, and 14 bases lay between the germline ends. CDR1 is GTSNPN and CDR2 is SVGIG in the germline V gene (reference sequence). The CDR3 here is CACSGLLKETQYF. In DNA, the CDR3 is TGTGCCTGCTCGGGACTTCTCAAAGAGACCCAGTACTTC.